The next 9 T cell receptor beta chains were all read from a single sample in a study of cytomegalovirus exposure and HLA in healthy donors (dated by TCRdb to between 2016 and 2019). Library preparation used the immunoSEQ multiplex PCR assay. The multiplex PCR relied on a mix of 60 forward primers for TCR Vbeta segments and 13 reverse primers for TCR Jbeta segments. TCRdb's version of the immuneACCESS table is confined to in-frame rearrangements and falls short of the full clone set. An unresolved V gene accounts for under half of the shortfall where checked; the remainder is of unknown origin. The sample's table lists a count of approximately 140,000 clones. The ten biggest clones cover roughly 1.6% of the sample. The source material was PBMCs. These receptors all stem from a woman in her forties or fifties in good health and CMV-seronegative.

This rearrangement joins TRBV2 to TRBJ1-1, with D possibly being TRBD1 (6 bases). CDR3 length equals 14 residues. V shed 4 bases and J shed 4 bases, with 13 bases lying between them. The V gene's germline CDR1 is SNHLY and CDR2 FYNNEI. The CDR3 loop reads CASSGGQQVTEAFF. CDR3 in DNA: TGTGCCAGCAGTGGAGGACAGCAGGTCACTGAAGCTTTCTTT.

The rearrangement uses TRBV19 and TRBJ2-7, with a weak D call TRBD2 (6 bases). In germline, CDR1 is LNHDA, CDR2 SQIVND (reference sequence). The CDR3 is 14 residues long. V was trimmed by 4 bases and J by 3 bases, leaving 13 bases between them. The chain's CDR3 is CASSRASGVYEQYF. CDR3 DNA: TGTGCCAGTAGTAGGGCCTCGGGAGTCTACGAGCAGTACTTC.

This chain links TRBV2 with TRBJ2-5, with 7 bases lining up with TRBD2. There are 14 residues in the CDR3. Trimming cost V 5 bases and J 0 bases; bases outside gene matches: 3. Germline V gene sequence: CDR1 SNHLY, CDR2 FYNNEI. Written as DNA, the CDR3 is TGTGCCAGCAGTCTGGCGGGGGACCAAGAGACCCAGTACTTC. Protein: CASSLAGDQETQYF.

The CDR3 protein is CASSPSGGLAKNIQYF. In nucleotides, the CDR3 is TGTGCCAGCTCACCATCAGGGGGGTTAGCCAAAAACATTCAGTACTTC. This chain uses TRBV18 with TRBJ2-4; a weak D match, TRBD1 (7 bases). The germline V gene encodes CDR1 KGHSH and CDR2 LQKENI. The V gene lost 2 bases and the J gene lost 0 bases, with 11 bases spanning the gap. This CDR3 is 16 amino acids long.

Note on this clone: The sample carries other DNA sequences with the same CDR3. The CDR3 sequence: CASSLALMNTEAFF. CDR3 bases: TGTGCCAGCAGCCTGGCCCTTATGAACACTGAAGCTTTCTTT. V gene TRBV11-2 combines with J gene TRBJ1-1; D is ambiguous. CDR3 size: 14 residues. Germline V gives CDR1 SGHAT, CDR2 FQNNGV. Trimming pared 5 bases from V and 0 bases from J, leaving 10 bases between.

The J gene is TRBJ1-6, the V gene TRBV6-6; 8 bases align to TRBD1. Germline CDR1 and CDR2: MNHNY and SVGAGI (reference sequence). Trimming at V came to 0 bases and at J to 9 bases, leaving 7 bases not matched to a gene. The CDR3 totals 16 residues. CDR3 sequence reads: CASSYSPDREGSPLHF. For the CDR3, the DNA is TGTGCCAGCAGTTACTCGCCGGACAGGGAAGGTTCACCCCTCCACTTT.

The rearrangement links TRBV19 to TRBJ1-1; tentative D call: TRBD1 (6 bases). This CDR3 is 15 amino acids long. V was clipped by 6 bases and J by 2 bases, with 16 bases between them. Germline V gene lookup returns CDR1 LNHDA and CDR2 SQIVND (reference sequence). The CDR3 DNA reads as TGTGCCAGTAGCAGGGCAGGGGCTTCAAACACTGAAGCTTTCTTT. Amino acid sequence: CASSRAGASNTEAFF.

Written as DNA, the CDR3 is TGCGCCAGCAGCCTAGAGGGGCAGGGGTTCAGCGAGCAGTACTTC. It codes for CASSLEGQGFSEQYF. This sequence joins TRBV4-1 and TRBJ2-7, with D possibly TRBD1 on 6 matching bases. V was cut by 4 bases and J by 6 bases, with 19 bases left in between. Germline lookup yields CDR1 MGHRA and CDR2 YSYEKL. This CDR3 has 15 amino acids.

This chain joins TRBV4-1 and TRBJ2-3, with 13 bases aligning to TRBD2. CDR1 and CDR2 (germline): MGHRA, YSYEKL. V trimming: 3 bases; J trimming: 0 bases; junction bases outside the gene matches: 3. The CDR3 contains 17 residues. The CDR3 protein is CASSQGLAGHSTDTQYF. The CDR3 DNA is TGCGCCAGCAGCCAGGGACTAGCGGGGCACAGCACAGATACGCAGTATTTT.